The 29 T cell receptor beta chains listed next were all sequenced from one sample in a study of T cells after yellow fever vaccination. In TCRdb, the 5' RACE reads were re-called with MiXCR into one record per CDR3 protein. In the table there are approximately 450,000 distinct CDR3 sequences, around a sixth of which are singletons. The sample consisted of PBMCs, taken before the yellow fever booster vaccination. The receptors originated from a man aged 18 to 29 who received the YFV17D yellow fever vaccine.

V is TRBV7-9 and J is TRBJ1-4, with a possible D match to TRBD1 (6 bases). V was shortened by 5 bases and J by 7 bases, with 14 bases between the two germline ends. There are 14 residues in the CDR3. The germline V gene has CDR1 SEHNR and CDR2 FQNEAQ (reference sequence). The chain's CDR3 is CASSPSGHAEKLFF. The CDR3 bases are TGTGCCAGCAGCCCTTCGGGACATGCTGAAAAACTGTTTTTT.

The chain uses TRBV12-3 or TRBV12-4 and TRBJ2-3; D not resolved. V was cut by 3 bases and J by 0 bases, with 7 bases left in between. The CDR3 has 14 residues. The CDR3 region has the DNA TGTGCCAGCAGTTTCTCCTCTAGCACAGATACGCAGTATTTT. Translation: CASSFSSSTDTQYF.

This clonotype was seen a handful of times. V is TRBV7-2 and J is TRBJ2-1; either TRBD1 or TRBD2 may supply D (6 bases each). This CDR3 comprises 13 residues. V was trimmed by 5 bases and J by 9 bases, leaving 14 bases between them. Germline V gives CDR1 SGHTA, CDR2 FQGNSA. The CDR3 nucleotides read TGTGCCAGCAGCCTGGGGGGCCATCGTGAGCAGTTCTTC. Its translation is CASSLGGHREQFF.

This clonotype was detected only a few times. This chain joins TRBV5-5 and TRBJ1-1, with 9 bases that match TRBD1. From germline, CDR1 is SGHKS and CDR2 YYEKEE (reference sequence). CDR3 length equals 16 residues. V shed 4 bases, J shed 7 bases, and the junction held 14 bases outside the gene matches. CDR3 sequence (DNA): TGTGCCAGCAGCCAAATGCTGGGACAGGGAACTGGTGAAGCTTTCTTT. It yields the protein CASSQMLGQGTGEAFF. Full variable domain (rest looked up from reference TRBV5-5 and TRBJ1-1): DAGVTQSPTHLIKTRGQQVTLRCSPISGHKSVSWYQQVLGQGPQFIFQYYEKEERGRGNFPDRFSARQFPNYSSELNVNALLLGDSALYLCASSQMLGQGTGEAFFGQGTRLTVV.

This clonotype came up many times. V usage is TRBV7-2 and J usage is TRBJ2-2; 10 bases fit TRBD2. The ends lost 8 bases at V and 7 bases at J; junction bases unmatched: 7. The CDR3 runs to 14 residues. Germline V gene lookup returns CDR1 SGHTA and CDR2 FQGNSA. The CDR3 here is CASARAGGGGELFF. CDR3 sequence (DNA): TGTGCCAGCGCCCGAGCGGGGGGGGGCGGGGAGCTGTTTTTT.

The V call is TRBV9, the J call TRBJ1-6; D unresolved. Germline V CDR1 and CDR2: SGDLS, YYNGEE. V was shortened by 4 bases and J by 7 bases, with 18 bases between the two germline ends. The CDR3 is 16 residues long. This CDR3 reads CASSLSSDRRNSPLHF. The CDR3, as DNA: TGTGCCAGCAGCCTAAGTAGCGACCGGCGAAATTCACCCCTCCACTTT.

J is TRBJ2-4 and V is TRBV19, with 9 bases that match TRBD1. Germline V gene lookup returns CDR1 LNHDA and CDR2 SQIVND (reference sequence). This CDR3 has 12 residues. With V trimmed by 3 bases and J by 13 bases, 4 bases remained unmatched. CDR3 nucleotide sequence: TGTGCCAGTAGTATTCAGACAGGGGGGCAGTACTTC. Its translation: CASSIQTGGQYF.

The chain combines TRBV10-3 with TRBJ2-1; 10 nucleotides align to TRBD1. Trimming cost V 7 bases and J 6 bases; bases outside gene matches: 6. Looked up from germline, CDR1 is ENHRY and CDR2 is SYGVKD. The CDR3 is made up of 14 amino acids. The CDR3 nucleotides read TGTGCCATCAACATAAGGACAGGGGGCAATGAGCAGTTCTTC. As protein: CAINIRTGGNEQFF.

This chain connects TRBV6-1 to TRBJ2-5, with 7 bases lining up with TRBD1. CDR3 length: 15 amino acids. The trim removed 4 bases at V and 5 bases at J, leaving 10 bases unmatched. Germline CDR1 MNHNS, CDR2 SASEGT. This CDR3 is CASSAWEQGLETQYF. CDR3 coding DNA: TGTGCCAGCAGTGCCTGGGAACAGGGGTTGGAGACCCAGTACTTC.

The chain recombines TRBV5-1 with TRBJ2-2; D is ambiguous. Trimming stripped 2 bases from V and 4 bases from J, with 6 bases between. The CDR3 is 13 amino acids. In germline, CDR1 is SGHRS, CDR2 YFSETQ. The CDR3: CASSFGSTGELFF. The CDR3 DNA reads as TGCGCCAGCAGCTTTGGCAGCACCGGGGAGCTGTTTTTT.

This clonotype appeared a few times. This rearrangement joins TRBV6-9 to TRBJ2-7, with 9 bases fitting TRBD2. The CDR3 totals 16 residues. CDR1 and CDR2 from the germline V gene are MNHGY and SVAAGI. J lost 2 bases, V lost 4 bases, and 9 bases had no gene match. The chain's CDR3 is CASSCAGGGAAYEQYV. The DNA of the CDR3 is TGTGCCAGCAGTTGCGCGGGCGGGGGGGCCGCCTACGAGCAGTACGTC.

This sequence joins TRBV7-2 and TRBJ1-5; D is uncertain. The length of the CDR3 is 15 residues. Germline V gene lookup returns CDR1 SGHTA and CDR2 FQGNSA. Between the trimmed V and J ends, which lost 1 base and 9 bases, there was a span of 16 bases. The CDR3, as DNA: TGTGCCAGCAGCTTAGGACGGGGAGGCGATGGGCCCCAGCATTTT. This encodes CASSLGRGGDGPQHF.

This clonotype was counted between two and nine times. This chain uses TRBV7-3 with TRBJ1-1; D uncertain. Deletions cut 2 bases from V and 5 bases from J, with 9 bases between. Germline V lookup: CDR1 SGHTA, CDR2 FQGTGA. The CDR3 runs 13 residues. CDR3 amino acids: CASSLDVGTEAFF. The CDR3, as DNA: TGTGCCAGCAGCTTAGACGTGGGAACTGAAGCTTTCTTT.

The chain has TRBV5-6 and TRBJ2-5; no firm D call. Germline assignment: CDR1 SGHDT and CDR2 YYEEEE. The length of the CDR3 is 11 residues. V lost 2 bases and J 7 bases, leaving 6 bases between the germline ends. This CDR3 is CASSFEATQYF. As DNA, the CDR3 is TGTGCCAGCAGCTTTGAGGCGACCCAGTACTTC.

This clonotype was seen only a few times. This rearrangement joins TRBV19 to TRBJ1-1; D ambiguous. The CDR3 runs 14 residues. V lost 4 bases and J 1 base, leaving 10 bases between the germline ends. CDR1 LNHDA and CDR2 SQIVND come from the germline V gene (reference sequence). Here the CDR3 reads CASSTLDTNTEAFF. CDR3 DNA: TGTGCCAGTAGTACCCTCGACACGAACACTGAAGCTTTCTTT.

This chain connects TRBV4-3 to TRBJ2-2; no clear D gene. V was clipped by 1 base and J by 1 base, with 10 bases between them. There are 16 residues in the CDR3. Per the germline V gene, CDR1 is LGHNA and CDR2 is YSLEER. In DNA, the CDR3 is TGCGCCAGCAGCCAAGGGGTTGGGATGAACACCGGGGAGCTGTTTTTT. Translated, it gives CASSQGVGMNTGELFF.

This clonotype was seen a handful of times. The chain couples TRBV27 to TRBJ2-3; TRBD1 matches 10 bases. This CDR3 is 12 amino acids long. With 5 bases clipped from V and 11 bases from J, the junction kept 4 bases outside the gene matches. The germline CDR1 and CDR2 sequences are MNHEY and SMNVEV (reference sequence). CDR3 amino acids: CASSPRTGGQYF. The DNA for the CDR3 is TGTGCCAGCAGTCCGCGGACAGGGGGGCAGTATTTT.

This clonotype was counted between two and nine times. The rearrangement joins TRBV12-3 or TRBV12-4 to TRBJ1-2, with 12 bases matching TRBD1. This CDR3 has 16 residues. Trimming cost V 6 bases and J 8 bases; bases outside gene matches: 13. Written as DNA, the CDR3 is TGTGCCAGCAGGGCCGGGACAGGGGGCTCTCTGAAAGGCTACACCTTC. Protein: CASRAGTGGSLKGYTF.

This clonotype occurred a few times. The chain links TRBV7-8 to TRBJ2-7; 9 bases are shared with TRBD1. Germline V lookup: CDR1 SGHVS, CDR2 FQNEAQ. V was pared by 6 bases and J by 7 bases, with 10 bases of the junction left unmatched. This CDR3 spans 14 amino acids. In DNA, the CDR3 is TGTGCCAGCAGTTCTCAACAGGGGGCGGGTGAGCAGTACTTC. It is translated as CASSSQQGAGEQYF. The full variable domain, in which reference TRBV7-8 and TRBJ2-7 provide the parts outside the CDR3, is GAGVSQSPRYKVAKRGQDVALRCDPISGHVSLFWYQQALGQGPEFLTYFQNEAQLDKSGLPSDRFFAERPEGSVSTLKIQRTQQEDSAVYLCASSSQQGAGEQYFGPGTRLTVT.

The chain is built from TRBV6-1 and TRBJ2-5; TRBD2 matches 7 bases. V gave up 6 bases and J gave up 4 bases; unmatched junction bases: 11. The CDR3 sequence is 15 residues long. Germline V lookup: CDR1 MNHNS, CDR2 SASEGT. CDR3 DNA: TGTGCCAGCAGGGTTCAACTAGCGTTATTAGAGACCCAGTACTTC. Protein: CASRVQLALLETQYF.

V is TRBV5-1 and J is TRBJ2-2; D not certain. Germline V gene lookup returns CDR1 SGHRS and CDR2 YFSETQ. The CDR3 covers 15 residues. Deletions cut 8 bases from V and 3 bases from J, with 17 bases between. The chain's CDR3 is CASGWRNLDTGELFF. The CDR3 coding sequence is TGCGCCAGTGGGTGGCGGAATTTAGACACCGGGGAGCTGTTTTTT.

The V gene is TRBV29-1, the J gene TRBJ1-1; 8 bases agree with TRBD1. CDR1 is SQVTM and CDR2 is ANQGSEA in the germline V gene. The ends lost 6 bases at V and 7 bases at J; junction bases unmatched: 7. The CDR3 sequence is 12 residues long. CDR3 in DNA: TGCAGCGTCGAGGGACAGGCTTATGAAGCTTTCTTT. It specifies CSVEGQAYEAFF.

This clonotype was observed a handful of times. The chain employs TRBV5-1 and TRBJ2-2, with D unclear. V was clipped by 1 base and J by 4 bases, with 11 bases between them. The length of the CDR3 is 15 residues. From germline, CDR1 is SGHRS and CDR2 YFSETQ. Written as DNA, the CDR3 is TGCGCCAGCAGCTTGCTGGGGATAGGCACCGGGGAGCTGTTTTTT. Translation gives CASSLLGIGTGELFF.

This chain joins TRBV3-1 and TRBJ1-2; TRBD1 aligns across 7 bases. Losses at the gene ends were 1 base for V and 4 bases for J; bases not matched to a gene: 9. The CDR3 is made up of 16 amino acids. Germline CDR1 is LGHDT and CDR2 is YNNKEL (reference sequence). The CDR3, as DNA: TGTGCCAGCAGCCAAGGTCAGACAGGGAATTTCTATGGCTACACCTTC. Its protein is CASSQGQTGNFYGYTF.

This clonotype came up a few times. V gene TRBV20-1 combines with J gene TRBJ2-1; 7 bases match TRBD2. CDR1 DFQATT and CDR2 SNEGSKA come from the germline V gene (reference sequence). The CDR3 length is 15 residues. The trim removed 6 bases at V and 0 bases at J, leaving 8 bases unmatched. The CDR3 nucleotides are TGCAGTGCCCGGACCGGGGGGAGCTCCTACAATGAGCAGTTCTTC. This sequence encodes CSARTGGSSYNEQFF.

This clonotype was counted a few times. This chain connects TRBV6-5 to TRBJ2-7, with D maybe TRBD2 (7 bases). The V end lost 4 bases, the J end lost 3 bases, and 13 bases lay between the germline ends. Germline assignment: CDR1 MNHEY and CDR2 SVGAGI. The CDR3 has 14 amino acids. The CDR3 is CASSSPGGLYEQYF. The CDR3 nucleotides read TGTGCCAGCAGTTCCCCGGGGGGCCTCTACGAGCAGTACTTC.

This clonotype turned up a few times. The rearrangement joins TRBV7-2 to TRBJ1-6; 8 bases match TRBD1. The CDR3 is made up of 16 amino acids. Germline values: CDR1 SGHTA, CDR2 FQGNSA. The V gene end was trimmed by 6 bases and the J gene end by 2 bases; junction bases not matched to a gene: 6. CDR3 sequence reads: CASRRTGGPYNSPLHF. The CDR3 DNA reads as TGTGCCAGCAGGCGAACAGGGGGACCCTATAATTCACCCCTCCACTTT.

This clonotype was detected many times. The V gene is TRBV18, the J gene TRBJ2-1, with D possibly being TRBD1 or TRBD2 (5 bases each). V was pared by 3 bases and J by 8 bases, with 14 bases between. From germline, CDR1 is KGHSH and CDR2 LQKENI. The CDR3 covers 14 residues. The CDR3 is CASSPWGWQDEQFF. The CDR3 DNA reads TGTGCCAGCTCACCGTGGGGGTGGCAAGATGAGCAGTTCTTC.

CDR3 in DNA: TGTGCCAGCAGGTCTAGCGGGGGGGCCTGGGAGCAGTTCTTC. As protein: CASRSSGGAWEQFF. The V and J genes are TRBV5-6 and TRBJ2-1; TRBD2 matches at 12 bases. Germline loops: CDR1 SGHDT, CDR2 YYEEEE. V dropped 5 bases and J dropped 10; count of bases not matched to a gene: 7. The CDR3 length is 14 residues. The entire variable domain, with the rest obtained from reference TRBV5-6 and TRBJ2-1, is as follows: DAGVTQSPTHLIKTRGQQVTLRCSPKSGHDTVSWYQQALGQGPQFIFQYYEEEERQRGNFPDRFSGHQFPNYSSELNVNALLLGDSALYLCASRSSGGAWEQFFGPGTRLTVL.